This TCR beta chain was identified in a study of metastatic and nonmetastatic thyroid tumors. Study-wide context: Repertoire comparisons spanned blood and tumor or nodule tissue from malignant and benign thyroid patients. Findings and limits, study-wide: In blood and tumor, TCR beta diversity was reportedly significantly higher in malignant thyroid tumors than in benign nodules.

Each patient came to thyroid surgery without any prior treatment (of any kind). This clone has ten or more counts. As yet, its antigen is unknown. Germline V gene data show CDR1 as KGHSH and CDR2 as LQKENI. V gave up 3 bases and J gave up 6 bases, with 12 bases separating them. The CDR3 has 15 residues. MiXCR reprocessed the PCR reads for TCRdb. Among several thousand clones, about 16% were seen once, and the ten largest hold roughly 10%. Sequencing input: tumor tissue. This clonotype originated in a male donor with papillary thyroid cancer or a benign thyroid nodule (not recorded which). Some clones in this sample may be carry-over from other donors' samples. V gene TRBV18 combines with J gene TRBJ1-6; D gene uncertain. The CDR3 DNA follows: TGTGCCAGCTCACCGGGCAACTATGGTAATTCACCCCTCCACTTT. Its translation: CASSPGNYGNSPLHF. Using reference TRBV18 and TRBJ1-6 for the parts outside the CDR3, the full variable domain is NAGVMQNPRHLVRRRGQEARLRCSPMKGHSHVYWYRQLPEEGLKFMVYLQKENIIDESGMPKERFSAEFPKEGPSILRIQQVVRGDSAAYFCASSPGNYGNSPLHFGNGTRLTVT.